One TCR beta chain is described in this entry. Its target is not known. This sample was taken from a study of identical twins. Study results and caveats: Findings came from cross-sectional statistics, without long-term follow-up of donors. Out-of-frame beta chain sequences displayed weaker excess sharing between twins. Sequences that were out-of-frame, alpha and twin-shared displayed an excess of low generation probability.

Germline V CDR1 and CDR2: SEHNR, FQNEAQ (reference sequence). The V gene end was trimmed by 3 bases and the J gene end by 4 bases; junction bases not matched to a gene: 4. The CDR3 has 16 residues. Healthy Caucasians made up all donors. Via MiXCR, TCRdb re-called the 5' RACE reads, giving one row per CDR3 protein. The sample consists of 400,000 to 500,000 distinct CDR3 sequences, about 13% of them appearing once. This sample also belongs to another study, concerning yellow fever vaccine responses in identical twins.

The sequence came from a woman younger than 35 in good health. Sequencing was done on a sample of CD4+ T cells sorted from blood. This chain connects TRBV7-9 to TRBJ2-3, with TRBD2 identical over 13 bases. The CDR3 DNA follows: TGTGCCAGCAGCTTGCTTACTAGCGGGGGGGCAGATACGCAGTATTTT. The encoded protein is CASSLLTSGGADTQYF.